The clone carrying this T cell receptor beta chain was recorded once. The data were taken from a study of cytomegalovirus exposure and HLA in healthy donors. Study context: There were 300 to 400 genotyped donors. Of these, about 81% fell in the genetic ancestry cluster associated with self-reported Caucasian donors.

Deletions cut 3 bases from V and 0 bases from J, with 11 bases between. Germline CDR1 and CDR2: MNHEY and SMNVEV (reference sequence). There are 16 residues in the CDR3. With 60 Vbeta and 13 Jbeta primers, the PCR was carried out. Data came from immunoSEQ multiplex PCR; TCRdb stores just in-frame clones and leaves some out. In the table there are some 210,000 clones, 70% to 80% of which are singletons. The receptor comes from a male donor in good health and CMV-seronegative. This chain connects TRBV27 to TRBJ2-2; D perhaps matches TRBD2 (5 bases). The sequenced sample consisted of PBMCs. In nucleotides, the CDR3 is TGTGCCAGCAGTTTTTGGAGGAGCGCGAACACCGGGGAGCTGTTTTTT. Its translation: CASSFWRSANTGELFF.